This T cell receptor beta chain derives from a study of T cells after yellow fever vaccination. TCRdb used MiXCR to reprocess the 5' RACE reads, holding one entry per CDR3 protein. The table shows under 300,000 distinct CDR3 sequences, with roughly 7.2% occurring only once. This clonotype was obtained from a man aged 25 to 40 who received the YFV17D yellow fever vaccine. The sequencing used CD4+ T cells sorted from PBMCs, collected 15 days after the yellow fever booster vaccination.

The CDR3 DNA reads TGTGCCAGCAGCGTTAGGGACACCCTACTGTTCTTC. Translation gives CASSVRDTLLFF. This chain joins TRBV9 and TRBJ2-1, with D maybe TRBD1 (6 bases). From germline, CDR1 is SGDLS and CDR2 YYNGEE. The V end was cut by 2 bases, the J end by 15 bases, with 15 bases between. CDR3 length equals 12 residues.